This T cell receptor (beta chain) came from a study of blood T cells in healthy people across ages. Caucasian individuals from Russia who were healthy and aged roughly 6 to 95 acted as donors. Using a J-beta primer mix together with a sample-barcoded 5' primer, a second PCR was run for about 7 to 12 cycles. Every individual sample yielded 3 million or more paired-end reads (each containing CDR3). Using its own MiXCR run on the 5' RACE reads, TCRdb lists one record per CDR3 protein. The sample shows about 1,400,000 distinct CDR3 sequences, about 43% of them seen only once. The study, taken as a whole, reports: Long-lived donors carried more naive CD4+ cells and greater diversity than aged donors.

Comment on this clonotype: The antigen remains undetermined. Likely a read error: the CDR3 ends without its conserved phenylalanine or tryptophan.

The CDR3 extends over 16 amino acids. The specimen was blood. The origin of this receptor is a woman under 30 in good health. The chain combines TRBV12-3 or TRBV12-4 with TRBJ2-3; 9 nucleotides agree with TRBD2. In nucleotides, the CDR3 is TGTGCCAGCAGTGAGCTAGCGGGAAGCGGAGCAGATGCGCAGTATTCT. Residues: CASSELAGSGADAQYS.